The T cell receptor (beta chain) described here comes from a study of blood T cell repertoires in COVID-19. Study context: Acute and convalescent COVID-19 specimens originated in the United States, Italy and Spain. T cells, B-cell-depleted T cells, or PBMCs provided the cDNA or gDNA that served as material.

Note on this clone: The limits of the CDR3 on the DNA are not certain, so only TCRdb's listed CDR3 is given.

In the original workflow: Nucleated cell number was recorded as an estimate derived from reference gene primer amplification. The data were produced by immunoSEQ multiplex PCR, yet TCRdb's version contains in-frame clones alone and is incomplete. The DNA was the basis for D and trimming; V, J and clone size are from that table. The table records about 40,000 clones, roughly 80% of them present only once. Germline loops: CDR1 MDHEN, CDR2 SYDVKM. The CDR3 totals 15 residues, both ends included. The specimen was peripheral blood. This clonotype was sampled from a woman in her 70s with acute or convalescent COVID-19. The chain employs TRBV28 and TRBJ1-6; the D call in the table, TRBD1, was not verified against the DNA. The chain's CDR3 is CASSFFGQNNSPLHF.